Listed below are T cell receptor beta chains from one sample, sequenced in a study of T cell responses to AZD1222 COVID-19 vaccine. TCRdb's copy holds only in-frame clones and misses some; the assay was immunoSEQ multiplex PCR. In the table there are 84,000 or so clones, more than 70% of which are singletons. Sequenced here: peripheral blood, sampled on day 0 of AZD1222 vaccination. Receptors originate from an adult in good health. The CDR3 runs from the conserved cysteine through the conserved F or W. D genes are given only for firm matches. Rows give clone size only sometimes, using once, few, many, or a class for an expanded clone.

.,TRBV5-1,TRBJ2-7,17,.,CASSSPGAGDNTYEQYF,TGCGCCAGCAGCTCACCAGGTGCAGGCGACAACACCTACGAGCAGTACTTC
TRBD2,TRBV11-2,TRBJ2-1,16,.,CASSLLSSGGAVEQFF,TGTGCCAGCAGCTTATTGTCTAGCGGGGGGGCTGTTGAGCAGTTCTTC
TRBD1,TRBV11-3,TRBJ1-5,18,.,CASSGAGTAIEGYQPQHF,TGTGCCAGCAGCGGAGCCGGGACAGCCATAGAGGGATATCAGCCCCAGCATTTT
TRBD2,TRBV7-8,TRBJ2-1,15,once,CASSTGTSQRYEQFF,TGTGCCAGCAGCACCGGGACTAGCCAGCGGTATGAGCAGTTCTTC
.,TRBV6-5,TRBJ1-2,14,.,CASSFAGVFGGYTF,TGTGCCAGCAGTTTTGCAGGGGTCTTTGGTGGCTACACCTTC
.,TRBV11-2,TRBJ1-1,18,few,CASSLRGRGLAGDTEAFF,TGTGCCAGCAGCTTAAGGGGGAGGGGGTTGGCAGGGGACACTGAAGCTTTCTTT
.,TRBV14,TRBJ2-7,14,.,CASSQNRFSYEQYF,TGTGCCAGCAGCCAGAACAGGTTCTCCTACGAGCAGTACTTC
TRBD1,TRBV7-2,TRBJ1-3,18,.,CASSSRTGFGPSGNTIYF,TGTGCCAGCAGCTCCCGGACAGGGTTTGGCCCCTCTGGAAACACCATATATTTT
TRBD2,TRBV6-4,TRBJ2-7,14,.,CASSSGLAGWRGAF,TGTGCCAGCAGCTCGGGACTAGCGGGATGGCGCGGAGCCTTC
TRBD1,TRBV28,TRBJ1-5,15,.,CASKSSDRDNQPQHF,TGTGCCAGCAAATCCTCCGACAGGGACAATCAGCCCCAGCATTTT